Shown below are 13 T cell receptor beta chains from a single sample sequenced in a study of cytomegalovirus exposure and HLA in healthy donors. Researchers ran the PCR with 60 Vbeta and 13 Jbeta primers. The data were produced by immunoSEQ multiplex PCR, yet TCRdb's version contains in-frame clones alone and is incomplete. The sample holds 70,000 or so clones; approximately 78% are singletons and the top ten take roughly 8%. The specimen was PBMCs. These receptors originate from a man aged 18 to 30 in good health and CMV-seropositive.

V gene TRBV7-2 combines with J gene TRBJ2-5; the match to TRBD1 covers 7 bases. Germline trimming cut 4 bases from V and 5 bases from J; bases unmatched to any gene: 4. The CDR3 spans 13 residues. The germline gives CDR1 SGHTA, CDR2 FQGNSA. The CDR3 reads CASSSKTGETQYF. DNA of the CDR3: TGTGCCAGCAGCTCGAAGACAGGGGAGACCCAGTACTTC.

This clone was observed a few times. The chain combines TRBV29-1 with TRBJ2-3, with 8 bases matching TRBD2. The CDR3 has 11 residues. Germline values: CDR1 SQVTM, CDR2 ANQGSEA. The V gene end was trimmed by 6 bases and the J gene end by 15 bases; junction bases not matched to a gene: 11. CDR3 protein: CSVPMGTRNYF. In DNA, the CDR3 is TGCAGCGTCCCAATGGGGACTAGGAACTATTTT.

The rearrangement joins TRBV30 to TRBJ2-1, with D maybe TRBD2 (6 bases). This CDR3 contains 12 residues. Germline-derived CDR1 and CDR2 are GTSNPN and SVGIG (reference sequence). V gave up 3 bases and J gave up 11 bases, with 14 bases separating them. The CDR3: CAWRAGTGKQFF. CDR3 in DNA: TGTGCCTGGAGAGCCGGGACTGGGAAGCAGTTCTTC. Supplemented by reference TRBV30 and TRBJ2-1, the full variable domain reads SQTIHQWPATLVQPVGSPLSLECTVEGTSNPNLYWYRQAAGRGLQLLFYSVGIGQISSEVPQNLSASRPQDRQFILSSKKLLLSDSGFYLCAWRAGTGKQFFGPGTRLTVL.

The rearrangement joins TRBV29-1 to TRBJ2-7; 9 bases fit TRBD2. V shed 3 bases, J shed 4 bases, and the junction held 4 bases outside the gene matches. This CDR3 is built from 13 residues. Germline loops: CDR1 SQVTM, CDR2 ANQGSEA. CDR3 protein: CSVDGGGAYEQYF. In nucleotides, the CDR3 is TGCAGCGTTGACGGCGGGGGGGCTTACGAGCAGTACTTC.

The chain employs TRBV7-9 and TRBJ1-5, with 7 bases fitting TRBD1. This CDR3 is built from 14 residues. V shed 5 bases and J 3 bases; nucleotides not matched to a gene: 4. Per germline, CDR1 SEHNR and CDR2 FQNEAQ (reference sequence). CDR3: CASSDDRVNQPQHF. The DNA of the CDR3 is TGTGCCAGCAGCGACGACAGGGTCAATCAGCCCCAGCATTTT. The whole variable domain, filled in from reference TRBV7-9 and TRBJ1-5, reads DTGVSQNPRHKITKRGQNVTFRCDPISEHNRLYWYRQTLGQGPEFLTYFQNEAQLEKSRLLSDRFSAERPKGSFSTLEIQRTEQGDSAMYLCASSDDRVNQPQHFGDGTRLSIL.

This clone has only a few counts. The chain carries TRBV7-9 and TRBJ2-7, with a weak D call TRBD1 (6 bases). This CDR3 contains 14 residues. CDR1 and CDR2 (germline): SEHNR, FQNEAQ (reference sequence). V gave up 3 bases and J gave up 3 bases, with 12 bases separating them. The CDR3 region is CASSFQQGSYEQYF. The CDR3 DNA reads as TGTGCCAGCAGCTTTCAACAGGGTAGCTACGAGCAGTACTTC.

There are a few counts of this clone. J is TRBJ2-7 and V is TRBV30; 8 positions match TRBD2. Germline V gives CDR1 GTSNPN, CDR2 SVGIG (reference sequence). The CDR3 runs to 10 residues. Trimming removed 6 bases from V and 9 bases from J; junction bases left unmatched: 4. In DNA, the CDR3 is TGTGCCTGCCAACTAGCGGCGCAGTACTTC. Amino acid sequence: CACQLAAQYF.

The V call is TRBV5-1, the J call TRBJ1-1; 12 positions agree with TRBD1. After removal of 4 bases from V and 6 bases from J, the junction contained 4 bases not matched to a gene. The germline V gene encodes CDR1 SGHRS and CDR2 YFSETQ. This CDR3 is 14 amino acids long. CDR3 bases: TGCGCCAGCAGCCAGGGACAGGGGGCGTCTGAAGCTTTCTTT. This codes for CASSQGQGASEAFF. The full variable domain, in which reference TRBV5-1 and TRBJ1-1 provide the parts outside the CDR3, is KAGVTQTPRYLIKTRGQQVTLSCSPISGHRSVSWYQQTPGQGLQFLFEYFSETQRNKGNFPGRFSGRQFSNSRSEMNVSTLELGDSALYLCASSQGQGASEAFFGQGTRLTVV.

The chain carries TRBV6-5 and TRBJ2-1; D perhaps matches TRBD1 (6 bases). V was shortened by 6 bases and J by 1 base, with 13 bases between the two germline ends. Germline V gene data show CDR1 as MNHEY and CDR2 as SVGAGI. The CDR3 runs 15 residues. The CDR3 DNA sequence: TGTGCCAGCAGGCTACCAGGGGCGTCCTACAATGAGCAGTTCTTC. Amino acid sequence: CASRLPGASYNEQFF.

V and J are TRBV18 and TRBJ2-2, with no clear D. This CDR3 has 14 residues. Per germline, CDR1 KGHSH and CDR2 LQKENI. Trimming pared 6 bases from V and 0 bases from J, leaving 8 bases between. The chain's CDR3 is CASSQDTNTGELFF. DNA of the CDR3: TGTGCCAGCTCCCAAGACACGAACACCGGGGAGCTGTTTTTT.

This rearrangement joins TRBV28 to TRBJ1-2, with TRBD1 as a possible D gene (6 bases). This CDR3 has 12 amino acids. Germline V gene data show CDR1 as MDHEN and CDR2 as SYDVKM. V was cut by 6 bases and J by 8 bases, with 13 bases left in between. The CDR3 sequence: CASRVTGLGYTF. The CDR3 nucleotides are TGTGCCAGCAGGGTAACAGGGTTGGGCTACACCTTC.

The chain is built from TRBV28 and TRBJ2-7; D not resolved. Trimming left V 6 bases short and J 6 bases short, with 12 bases between. From germline, CDR1 is MDHEN and CDR2 SYDVKM. CDR3 length equals 12 residues. CDR3: CASRRSLGEQYF. The CDR3 DNA sequence: TGTGCCAGCAGGCGATCCCTAGGCGAGCAGTACTTC.

A remark on this clone: Other DNA variants within this sample encode the same CDR3. The rearrangement joins TRBV7-9 to TRBJ2-1; D might be TRBD2 (5 bases). Germline CDR1 is SEHNR and CDR2 is FQNEAQ (reference sequence). The CDR3 runs 13 residues. V lost 5 bases, J lost 4 bases, and 9 bases lay in between. DNA of the CDR3: TGTGCCAGCAGCCCAGGAGGATACAATGAGCAGTTCTTC. Protein product: CASSPGGYNEQFF.